This T cell receptor (beta chain) was recovered during a study of OX40 agonist ivuxolimab in advanced cancers. Some clones are missing from TCRdb's copy, which holds only in-frame ones; the method was immunoSEQ multiplex PCR. This sample carries about 77,000 clones, under 90% of them seen once, and the ten largest clones take around 2.5%. The sequence was obtained from an adult with an advanced solid tumor such as melanoma, head and neck, liver or kidney cancer. Source: CD4+ or CD8+ T cells sorted from blood, taken in a trial of the OX40 agonist ivuxolimab.

CDR3 DNA: TGTGCCAGCTCACCACGGGCGGACTACTATGGCTACACCTTC. It encodes CASSPRADYYGYTF. The gene calls are TRBV18 and TRBJ1-2; D remains unclear. V dropped 1 base and J dropped 3 bases, with 9 bases sitting between them. Germline loops: CDR1 KGHSH, CDR2 LQKENI. The CDR3 is 14 amino acids.